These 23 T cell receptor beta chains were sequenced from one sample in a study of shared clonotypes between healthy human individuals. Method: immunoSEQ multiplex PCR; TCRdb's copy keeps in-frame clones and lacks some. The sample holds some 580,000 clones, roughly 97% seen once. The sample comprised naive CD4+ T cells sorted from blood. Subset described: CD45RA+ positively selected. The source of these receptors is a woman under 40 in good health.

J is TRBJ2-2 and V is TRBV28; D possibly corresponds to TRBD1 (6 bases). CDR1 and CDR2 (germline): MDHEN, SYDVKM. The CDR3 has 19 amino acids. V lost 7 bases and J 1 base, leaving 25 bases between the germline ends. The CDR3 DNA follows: TGTGCCAGCACCCGATGGGAATTAAGGACAGCGCTGAACACCGGGGAGCTGTTTTTT. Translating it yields CASTRWELRTALNTGELFF.

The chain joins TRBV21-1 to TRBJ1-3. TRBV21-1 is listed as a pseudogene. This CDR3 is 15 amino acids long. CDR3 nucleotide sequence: TGTGCCAGCAGTCAGGTACCTAGCTCTGGAAACACCATATATTTT. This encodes CASSQVPSSGNTIYF.

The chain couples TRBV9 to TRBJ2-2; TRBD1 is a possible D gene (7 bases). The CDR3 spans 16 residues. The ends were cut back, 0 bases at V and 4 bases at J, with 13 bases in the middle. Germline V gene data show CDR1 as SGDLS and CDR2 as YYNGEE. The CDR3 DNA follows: TGTGCCAGCAGCGTAGGGCCAGGGGGAGGCACCGGGGAGCTGTTTTTT. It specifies CASSVGPGGGTGELFF.

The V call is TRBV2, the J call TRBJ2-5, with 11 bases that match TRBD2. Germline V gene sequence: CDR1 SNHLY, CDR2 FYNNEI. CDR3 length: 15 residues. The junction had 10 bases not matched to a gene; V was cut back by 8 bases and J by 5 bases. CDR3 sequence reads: CASRLAGNLPETQYF. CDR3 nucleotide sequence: TGTGCCAGCCGACTAGCGGGGAATCTCCCGGAGACCCAGTACTTC.

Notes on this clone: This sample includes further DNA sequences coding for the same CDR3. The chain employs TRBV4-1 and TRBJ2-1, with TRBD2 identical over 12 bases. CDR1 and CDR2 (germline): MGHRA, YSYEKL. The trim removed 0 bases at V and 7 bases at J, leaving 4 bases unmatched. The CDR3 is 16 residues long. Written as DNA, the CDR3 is TGCGCCAGCAGCCAAGATCCTAGCGGGAGGGGAAATGAGCAGTTCTTC. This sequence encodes CASSQDPSGRGNEQFF.

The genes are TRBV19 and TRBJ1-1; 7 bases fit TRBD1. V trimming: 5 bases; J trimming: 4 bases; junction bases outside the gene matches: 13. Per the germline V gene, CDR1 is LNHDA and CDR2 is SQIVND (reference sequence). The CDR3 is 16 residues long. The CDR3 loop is CASSPRSTGTGTEAFF. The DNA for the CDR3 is TGTGCCAGTAGTCCGCGATCGACAGGGACGGGCACTGAAGCTTTCTTT.

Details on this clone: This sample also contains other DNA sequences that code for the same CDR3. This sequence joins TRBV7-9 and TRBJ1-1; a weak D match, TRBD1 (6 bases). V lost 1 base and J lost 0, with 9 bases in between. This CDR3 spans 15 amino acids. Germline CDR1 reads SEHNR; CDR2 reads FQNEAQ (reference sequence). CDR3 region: CASSLGGQLNTEAFF. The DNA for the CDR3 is TGTGCCAGCAGCTTAGGGGGACAATTGAACACTGAAGCTTTCTTT. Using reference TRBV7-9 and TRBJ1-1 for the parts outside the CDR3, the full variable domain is DTGVSQNPRHKITKRGQNVTFRCDPISEHNRLYWYRQTLGQGPEFLTYFQNEAQLEKSRLLSDRFSAERPKGSFSTLEIQRTEQGDSAMYLCASSLGGQLNTEAFFGQGTRLTVV.

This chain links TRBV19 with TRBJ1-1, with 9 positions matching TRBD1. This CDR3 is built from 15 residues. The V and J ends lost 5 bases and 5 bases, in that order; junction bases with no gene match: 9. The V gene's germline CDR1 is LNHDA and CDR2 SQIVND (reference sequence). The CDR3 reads CASSLTGTGRTEAFF. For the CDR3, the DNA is TGTGCCAGTAGTCTGACCGGGACAGGGAGAACTGAAGCTTTCTTT.

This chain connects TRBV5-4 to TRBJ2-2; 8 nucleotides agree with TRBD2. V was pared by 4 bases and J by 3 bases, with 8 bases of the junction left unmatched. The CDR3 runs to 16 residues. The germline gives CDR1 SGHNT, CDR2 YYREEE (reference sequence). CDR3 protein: CASSRLGREDTGELFF. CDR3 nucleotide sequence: TGTGCCAGCAGCCGCCTGGGGCGGGAGGACACCGGGGAGCTGTTTTTT.

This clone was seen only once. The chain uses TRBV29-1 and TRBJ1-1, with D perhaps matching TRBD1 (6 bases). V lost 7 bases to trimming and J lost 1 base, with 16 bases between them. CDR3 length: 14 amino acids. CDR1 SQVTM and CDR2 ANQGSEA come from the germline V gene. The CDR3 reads CSAARGAANTEAFF. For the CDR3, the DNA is TGCAGCGCGGCCAGGGGAGCGGCGAACACTGAAGCTTTCTTT.

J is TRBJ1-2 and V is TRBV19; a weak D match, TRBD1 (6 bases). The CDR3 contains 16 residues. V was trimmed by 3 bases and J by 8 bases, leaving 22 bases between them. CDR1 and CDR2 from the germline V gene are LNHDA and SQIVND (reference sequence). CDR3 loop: CASSMWGAGSLGGYTF. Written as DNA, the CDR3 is TGTGCCAGTAGTATGTGGGGGGCCGGGTCCCTCGGCGGCTACACCTTC.

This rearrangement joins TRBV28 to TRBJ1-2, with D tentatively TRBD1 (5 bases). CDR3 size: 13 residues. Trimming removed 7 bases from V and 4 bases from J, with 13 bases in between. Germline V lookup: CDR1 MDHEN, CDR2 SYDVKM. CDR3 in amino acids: CASIGRGSYGYTF. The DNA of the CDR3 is TGTGCCAGCATAGGGAGGGGCAGCTATGGCTACACCTTC.

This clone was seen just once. The CDR3: CASSSRWASGDDNEQFF. As DNA, the CDR3 is TGTGCCAGTAGTTCGAGATGGGCTAGCGGGGATGACAATGAGCAGTTCTTC. V usage is TRBV19 and J usage is TRBJ2-1; 9 positions match TRBD2. With V trimmed by 5 bases and J by 5 bases, 13 bases remained unmatched. This CDR3 spans 17 amino acids. Per the germline V gene, CDR1 is LNHDA and CDR2 is SQIVND (reference sequence).

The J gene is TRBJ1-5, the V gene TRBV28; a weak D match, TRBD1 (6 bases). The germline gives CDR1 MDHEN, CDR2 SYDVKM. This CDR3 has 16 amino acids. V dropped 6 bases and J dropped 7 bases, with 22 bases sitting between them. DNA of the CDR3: TGTGCCAGCAGACGCGGAGGACAGCCCAAAGGACAGCCCCAGCATTTT. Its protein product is CASRRGGQPKGQPQHF. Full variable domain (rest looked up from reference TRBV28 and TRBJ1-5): DVKVTQSSRYLVKRTGEKVFLECVQDMDHENMFWYRQDPGLGLRLIYFSYDVKMKEKGDIPEGYSVSREKKERFSLILESASTNQTSMYLCASRRGGQPKGQPQHFGDGTRLSIL.

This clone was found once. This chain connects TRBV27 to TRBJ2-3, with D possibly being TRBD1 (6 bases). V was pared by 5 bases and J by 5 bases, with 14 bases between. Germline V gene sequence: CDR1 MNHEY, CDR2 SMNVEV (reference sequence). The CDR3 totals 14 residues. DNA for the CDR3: TGTGCCAGCAGTCGGCTTCAGGGGTTAGATACGCAGTATTTT. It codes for CASSRLQGLDTQYF.

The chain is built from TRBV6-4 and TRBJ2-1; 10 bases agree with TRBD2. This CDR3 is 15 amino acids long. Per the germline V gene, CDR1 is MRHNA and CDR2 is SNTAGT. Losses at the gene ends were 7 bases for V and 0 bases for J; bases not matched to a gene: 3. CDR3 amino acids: CASTAGGSSYNEQFF. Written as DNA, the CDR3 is TGTGCCAGCACAGCGGGGGGGAGCTCCTACAATGAGCAGTTCTTC.

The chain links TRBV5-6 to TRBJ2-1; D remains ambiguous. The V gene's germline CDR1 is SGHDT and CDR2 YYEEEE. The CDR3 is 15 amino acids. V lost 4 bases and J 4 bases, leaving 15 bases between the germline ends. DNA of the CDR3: TGTGCCAGCAGCCTAGGGCACAACGAATACAATGAGCAGTTCTTC. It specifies CASSLGHNEYNEQFF.

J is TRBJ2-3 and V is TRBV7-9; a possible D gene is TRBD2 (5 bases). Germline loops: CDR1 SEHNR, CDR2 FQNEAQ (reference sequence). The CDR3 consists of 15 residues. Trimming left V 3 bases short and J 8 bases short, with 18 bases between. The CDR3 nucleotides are TGTGCCAGCAGCTTGTACTCAGCAGGTGGAGGTACGCAGTATTTT. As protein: CASSLYSAGGGTQYF. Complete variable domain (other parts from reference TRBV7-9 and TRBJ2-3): DTGVSQNPRHKITKRGQNVTFRCDPISEHNRLYWYRQTLGQGPEFLTYFQNEAQLEKSRLLSDRFSAERPKGSFSTLEIQRTEQGDSAMYLCASSLYSAGGGTQYFGPGTRLTVL.

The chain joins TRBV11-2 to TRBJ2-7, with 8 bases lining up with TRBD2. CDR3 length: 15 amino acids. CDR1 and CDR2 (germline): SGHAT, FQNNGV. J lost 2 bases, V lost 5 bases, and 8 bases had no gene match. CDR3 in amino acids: CASSPIAGRTYEQYF. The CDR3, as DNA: TGTGCCAGCAGCCCTATAGCGGGACGGACCTACGAGCAGTACTTC.

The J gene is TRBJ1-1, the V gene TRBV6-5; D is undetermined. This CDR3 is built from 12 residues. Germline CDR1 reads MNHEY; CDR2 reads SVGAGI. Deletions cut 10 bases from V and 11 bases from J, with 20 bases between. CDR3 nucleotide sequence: TGTGCCACAACCGGGGTGCGCGATGAGGCTTTCTTT. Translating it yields CATTGVRDEAFF.

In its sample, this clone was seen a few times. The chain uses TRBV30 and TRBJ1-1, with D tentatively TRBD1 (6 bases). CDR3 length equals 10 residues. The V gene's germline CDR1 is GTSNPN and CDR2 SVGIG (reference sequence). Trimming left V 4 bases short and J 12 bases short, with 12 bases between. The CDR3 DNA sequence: TGTGCCTGGACCCTCAGGGGTACTTTCTTT. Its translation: CAWTLRGTFF. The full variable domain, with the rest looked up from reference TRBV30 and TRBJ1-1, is SQTIHQWPATLVQPVGSPLSLECTVEGTSNPNLYWYRQAAGRGLQLLFYSVGIGQISSEVPQNLSASRPQDRQFILSSKKLLLSDSGFYLCAWTLRGTFFGQGTRLTVV.

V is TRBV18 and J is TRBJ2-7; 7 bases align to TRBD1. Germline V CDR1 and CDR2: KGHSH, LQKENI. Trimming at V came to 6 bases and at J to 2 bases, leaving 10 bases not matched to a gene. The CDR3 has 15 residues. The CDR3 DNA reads TGTGCCAGCTCGCCCGGGACAGCAACGCCCTACGAGCAGTACTTC. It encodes CASSPGTATPYEQYF. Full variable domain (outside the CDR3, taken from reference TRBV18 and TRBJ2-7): NAGVMQNPRHLVRRRGQEARLRCSPMKGHSHVYWYRQLPEEGLKFMVYLQKENIIDESGMPKERFSAEFPKEGPSILRIQQVVRGDSAAYFCASSPGTATPYEQYFGPGTRLTVT.

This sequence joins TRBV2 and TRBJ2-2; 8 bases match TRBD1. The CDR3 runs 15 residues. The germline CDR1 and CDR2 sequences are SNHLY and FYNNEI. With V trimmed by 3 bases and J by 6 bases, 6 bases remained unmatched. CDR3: CASSEGAGGPGELFF. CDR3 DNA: TGTGCCAGCAGTGAGGGGGCAGGGGGCCCCGGGGAGCTGTTTTTT.